A selection of T cell receptor beta chains follows, all from one sample in a study of long-term antiretroviral therapy in people with HIV. Repertoires were generated with immunoSEQ multiplex PCR, while TCRdb's copy carries only in-frame clones and drops some. The repertoire consists of around 30,000 clones, with 93% occurring once and the leading ten covering about 6%. This specimen was unsorted PBMCs, taken 6.5 years after starting antiretroviral therapy. The source of these receptors is a woman aged 40-49 years with HIV. Each CDR3 is given with its conserved first and last residue.

CAWTPTGNSYEQYF | TRBV30
CASSFWGLGGSEQFF | TRBV5-6
CASSVETGVLYGYTF | TRBV9
CASSLSLAGGETQYF | TRBV7-9
CASSLSSGGYEQYF | TRBV27
CASSLTWGNTEAFF | TRBV4-3
CASSTDRMNTEAFF | TRBV19
CASRPPMGTGELFF | TRBV6-1
CASSNSEDNEQFF | TRBV7-9
CASSSQTGPEGGYTF | TRBV5-1
CAISDPPWGGIGYNEQFF | TRBV10-3
CASSQDRARVVGALRVYGYTF | TRBV4-2
CASSYRDRELGGYTF | TRBV5-4
CASSLGQIRTDTQYF | TRBV5-8
CASSQNRVATNEKLFF | TRBV4-3
CASSRGFVAGGWDEQFF | TRBV19
CASSVAGGLMETQYF | TRBV9
CASTYDERLAGAF | TRBV7-2
CASSPSPLDRNPNYGYTF | TRBV18
CAWSVGVAYSNQPQHF | TRBV30
CASTRGWHEAFF | TRBV19
CASSQRNYEQYF | TRBV28